These 4 T cell receptor beta chains share one sample of origin, sequenced in a study of T cells in Graves' hyperthyroidism and ophthalmopathy. Amplification of TCR beta CDR3 regions used RNA as the template. In the first-round RT-PCR of the TCR CDR3, the HTBI primer set was used. TCRdb used MiXCR to reprocess the multiplex PCR reads, holding one entry per CDR3 protein. The sample includes approximately 430,000 distinct CDR3 sequences, roughly 15% of them seen just once. The specimen was blood. All receptors derive from a man between 18 and 35 years old with Graves' ophthalmopathy.

Many counts were recorded for this clonotype. The chain uses TRBV10-3 and TRBJ2-5; 8 nucleotides match TRBD2. The CDR3 consists of 13 residues. Germline V gene lookup returns CDR1 ENHRY and CDR2 SYGVKD. With 9 bases clipped from V and 3 bases from J, the junction kept 6 bases outside the gene matches. CDR3 nucleotides: TGTGCCATAGGACTAGCCCCCAAAGAGACCCAGTACTTC. Protein sequence: CAIGLAPKETQYF.

This clonotype was detected ten times or more. The chain recombines TRBV12-3 or TRBV12-4 with TRBJ1-1; 8 bases map to TRBD1. There are 16 residues in the CDR3. Trimming cost V 5 bases and J 2 bases; bases outside gene matches: 10. The CDR3: CASSPGQGQPNTEAFF. The CDR3 DNA follows: TGTGCCAGCAGTCCAGGACAGGGACAGCCCAACACTGAAGCTTTCTTT.

This clonotype was observed a few times. The V and J genes are TRBV6-5 and TRBJ1-6, with TRBD1 identical over 8 bases. The CDR3 consists of 14 residues. CDR1 and CDR2 from the germline V gene are MNHEY and SVGAGI. V trimming: 3 bases; J trimming: 9 bases; junction bases outside the gene matches: 4. The CDR3 is CASSYRQGFSPLHF. For the CDR3, the DNA is TGTGCCAGCAGTTATAGACAGGGGTTTTCACCCCTCCACTTT.

Many counts were recorded for this clonotype. The chain couples TRBV7-3 to TRBJ2-3; 13 bases are a match to TRBD2. Trimming removed 5 bases from V and 1 base from J; junction bases left unmatched: 3. Germline V CDR1 and CDR2: SGHTA, FQGTGA. The CDR3 contains 16 residues. The CDR3: CASSMGLAGRTDTQYF. The CDR3 region has the DNA TGTGCCAGCAGCATGGGACTAGCGGGGCGCACAGATACGCAGTATTTT.